These 23 T cell receptor beta chains were sequenced from one sample in a study of beta chain features in type 1 diabetes. Every isolated RNA sample was fully reverse transcribed, so sequencing captured expressed TCRB transcripts. Clones were sequenced by immunoSEQ multiplex PCR, and TCRdb holds only the in-frame ones, with some missing. Here the sample spans 150,000 to 200,000 clones, about 10% being singletons. Their antigens are not known. Study results and caveats: There was a moderate but significant shortening of TCRB CDR3s in all four CD4+ subsets of Type 1 diabetes patients.

What was sequenced was central memory CD4+ T cells from blood. These receptors all come from a woman aged 30 to 39 with type 1 diabetes.

In its sample, this clone was seen a few times. This rearrangement joins TRBV28 to TRBJ1-2, with 7 bases aligning to TRBD1. This CDR3 comprises 14 residues. The trim removed 1 base at V and 8 bases at J, leaving 7 bases unmatched. CDR1 and CDR2 (germline): MDHEN, SYDVKM. The CDR3 sequence: CASSLLQGPRGYTF. The CDR3 coding sequence is TGTGCCAGCAGTTTATTACAGGGGCCCAGGGGCTACACCTTC.

This rearrangement joins TRBV4-2 to TRBJ2-1; 7 nucleotides align to TRBD2. The junction had 2 bases not matched to a gene; V was cut back by 0 bases and J by 6 bases. There are 14 residues in the CDR3. Per germline, CDR1 LGHNA and CDR2 YNFKEQ. For the CDR3, the DNA is TGTGCCAGCAGCCAAGATTCTAGCGGCAATGAGCAGTTCTTC. It translates to CASSQDSSGNEQFF.

There are a few counts of this clone. The V call is TRBV5-1, the J call TRBJ2-1, with D tentatively TRBD2 (5 bases). Germline CDR1 is SGHRS and CDR2 is YFSETQ. The CDR3 loop spans 16 amino acids. V lost 0 bases and J lost 5, with 15 bases in between. The DNA for the CDR3 is TGCGCCAGCAGCTTGGCCGGGCTAGCAGACAACAATGAGCAGTTCTTC. Its protein is CASSLAGLADNNEQFF.

The gene calls are TRBV11-2 and TRBJ2-3; D ambiguous. Between the trimmed V and J ends, which lost 1 base and 4 bases, there was a span of 6 bases. The CDR3 consists of 13 residues. Germline loops: CDR1 SGHAT, CDR2 FQNNGV. The CDR3 coding sequence is TGTGCCAGCAGCTTAGCCCCTCCAGATACGCAGTATTTT. Amino acid sequence: CASSLAPPDTQYF.

The CDR3 nucleotides are TGCGCCAGCAGCCCTCGACTAGCGGGAGATACGCAGTATTTT. It translates to CASSPRLAGDTQYF. V is TRBV5-1 and J is TRBJ2-3; 10 bases line up with TRBD2. J gave up 5 bases and V 4 bases, and 4 bases lay outside the gene matches. Germline lookup yields CDR1 SGHRS and CDR2 YFSETQ. This CDR3 spans 14 amino acids.

The chain links TRBV7-3 to TRBJ1-2; D is undetermined. The CDR3 contains 13 residues. Germline V CDR1 and CDR2: SGHTA, FQGTGA. Trimming took off 1 base at V and 8 bases at J, with 11 bases between the two ends. The CDR3: CASSLNRGGGYTF. The DNA of the CDR3 is TGTGCCAGCAGCTTAAACCGGGGTGGCGGCTACACCTTC.

This clone was counted a few times. The chain combines TRBV4-1 with TRBJ2-5; 13 nucleotides match TRBD2. With 5 bases clipped from V and 2 bases from J, the junction kept 8 bases outside the gene matches. Germline lookup yields CDR1 MGHRA and CDR2 YSYEKL. The CDR3 spans 17 residues. The CDR3 coding sequence is TGCGCCAGCAGCTTACGACTAGCGGGAGGCCTACAAGAGACCCAGTACTTC. Protein: CASSLRLAGGLQETQYF.

V and J are TRBV4-1 and TRBJ1-5; D is possibly TRBD1 (5 bases). Germline V gene sequence: CDR1 MGHRA, CDR2 YSYEKL. The CDR3 sequence is 16 residues long. V lost 1 base to trimming and J lost 4 bases, with 14 bases between them. The CDR3, as DNA: TGCGCCAGCAGCCAAGCCGGGACCGGGAGAAATCAGCCCCAGCATTTT. It specifies CASSQAGTGRNQPQHF.

This chain's CDR3 is CASSQDRGTDTQYF. The CDR3, as DNA: TGTGCCAGCAGCCAAGACAGGGGCACAGATACGCAGTATTTT. This chain joins TRBV7-3 and TRBJ2-3; 7 bases line up with TRBD1. CDR1 is SGHTA and CDR2 is FQGTGA in the germline V gene. V was clipped by 5 bases and J by 1 base; unmatched bases: 3. The CDR3 runs to 14 residues.

The chain has TRBV6-1 and TRBJ1-1, with D perhaps matching TRBD1 (5 bases). Germline-derived CDR1 and CDR2 are MNHNS and SASEGT. CDR3 size: 15 residues. Between the trimmed V and J ends, which lost 3 bases and 0 bases, there was a span of 11 bases. In nucleotides, the CDR3 is TGTGCCAGCAGTGACCAGACAGCCATGAACACTGAAGCTTTCTTT. The encoded protein is CASSDQTAMNTEAFF.

This clone was counted only a few times. J is TRBJ1-1 and V is TRBV5-1; D call uncertain. CDR1 SGHRS and CDR2 YFSETQ come from the germline V gene. The CDR3 is 12 amino acids. V was clipped by 0 bases and J by 8 bases, with 8 bases between them. In nucleotides, the CDR3 is TGCGCCAGCAGCTTGGGACGGGGAGAAGCTTTCTTT. The encoded protein is CASSLGRGEAFF.

This clone was seen more than once but under ten times. This chain connects TRBV5-4 to TRBJ2-2; TRBD1 matches 8 bases. This CDR3 is built from 15 residues. Germline V lookup: CDR1 SGHNT, CDR2 YYREEE (reference sequence). V lost 5 bases, J lost 4 bases, and 7 bases stayed unmatched. The CDR3 sequence: CASRPGGESTGELFF. CDR3 DNA sequence: TGTGCCAGCAGGCCAGGGGGCGAGAGCACCGGGGAGCTGTTTTTT.

J is TRBJ1-4 and V is TRBV5-1; 7 bases match TRBD1. The length of the CDR3 is 14 residues. J lost 5 bases, V lost 1 base, and 2 bases had no gene match. CDR1 is SGHRS, CDR2 YFSETQ, per germline. CDR3 DNA sequence: TGCGCCAGCAGCTTGCAGGGGGAAAATGAAAAACTGTTTTTT. Protein product: CASSLQGENEKLFF. Drawing the rest from reference TRBV5-1 and TRBJ1-4, the complete variable domain is KAGVTQTPRYLIKTRGQQVTLSCSPISGHRSVSWYQQTPGQGLQFLFEYFSETQRNKGNFPGRFSGRQFSNSRSEMNVSTLELGDSALYLCASSLQGENEKLFFGSGTQLSVL.

This chain uses TRBV4-1 with TRBJ1-5; D is perhaps TRBD1 (6 bases). V was shortened by 0 bases and J by 9 bases, with 12 bases between the two germline ends. Germline V gene lookup returns CDR1 MGHRA and CDR2 YSYEKL. The CDR3 length is 14 residues. The CDR3 spells CASSQEQGTRPQHF. DNA of the CDR3: TGCGCCAGCAGCCAAGAACAGGGAACCAGGCCCCAGCATTTT.

V is TRBV28 and J is TRBJ2-4, with 8 positions matching TRBD2. V gave up 3 bases and J gave up 6 bases; unmatched junction bases: 1. CDR1 is MDHEN, CDR2 SYDVKM, per germline. The CDR3 contains 13 residues. CDR3 residues: CASSFGGANIQYF. For the CDR3, the DNA is TGTGCCAGCAGTTTCGGGGGGGCAAACATTCAGTACTTC.

V usage is TRBV19 and J usage is TRBJ1-1; TRBD1 agrees at 8 bases. The germline CDR1 and CDR2 sequences are LNHDA and SQIVND (reference sequence). Unmatched junction bases numbered 5, after V lost 4 bases and J lost 1 base. This CDR3 contains 15 residues. DNA for the CDR3: TGTGCCAGTAGTAGTCAGGGGGCGGCGAACACTGAAGCTTTCTTT. Amino acid sequence: CASSSQGAANTEAFF.

A few counts support this clone. The chain recombines TRBV4-2 with TRBJ1-1; 7 bases fit TRBD1. The trim removed 4 bases at V and 1 base at J, leaving 6 bases unmatched. Germline CDR1 reads LGHNA; CDR2 reads YNFKEQ. CDR3 size: 15 residues. CDR3 loop: CASSLGRGQNTEAFF. The CDR3 nucleotides are TGTGCCAGCAGCCTCGGGAGGGGGCAGAACACTGAAGCTTTCTTT.

This chain links TRBV7-9 with TRBJ2-7; D is perhaps TRBD1 (6 bases). The CDR3 consists of 15 residues. The V gene's germline CDR1 is SEHNR and CDR2 FQNEAQ (reference sequence). With 2 bases removed from V and 1 base from J, the gap between germline ends came to 12 bases. The CDR3 sequence is CASSLTGQRSYEQYF. CDR3 DNA sequence: TGTGCCAGCAGCTTAACAGGACAGCGTTCCTACGAGCAGTACTTC.

The chain couples TRBV6-5 to TRBJ2-1, with D possibly being TRBD2 (5 bases). V lost 4 bases and J 8 bases, leaving 18 bases between the germline ends. Per the germline V gene, CDR1 is MNHEY and CDR2 is SVGAGI. CDR3 length equals 15 residues. The CDR3 loop reads CASSSGRGRGYEQFF. The CDR3 bases are TGTGCCAGCAGTTCTGGTCGTGGGAGAGGGTATGAGCAGTTCTTC.

The chain has TRBV23-1 and TRBJ1-2; 11 bases line up with TRBD1. TRBV23-1 is assigned to the ORF class and has an uncertain function. V was pared by 6 bases and J by 5 bases, with 5 bases of the junction left unmatched. The CDR3 extends over 14 amino acids. The CDR3 is CASSPGTGGYGYTF. The CDR3 nucleotides are TGCGCCAGCAGCCCCGGGACAGGGGGATATGGCTACACCTTC.

V gene TRBV7-9 combines with J gene TRBJ1-2; 7 nucleotides line up with TRBD1. From germline, CDR1 is SEHNR and CDR2 FQNEAQ (reference sequence). The trim removed 4 bases at V and 2 bases at J, leaving 1 base unmatched. CDR3 length: 13 residues. Here the CDR3 DNA reads TGTGCCAGCAGCTCGGGACAGAACTATGGCTACACCTTC. Translating it yields CASSSGQNYGYTF.

This chain links TRBV7-2 with TRBJ2-7; 11 bases agree with TRBD2. The CDR3 sequence is 15 residues long. CDR1 is SGHTA, CDR2 FQGNSA, per germline. Losses at the gene ends were 6 bases for V and 4 bases for J; bases not matched to a gene: 8. CDR3 protein: CASRRRLAGMYEQYF. As DNA, the CDR3 is TGTGCCAGCAGACGGAGACTAGCGGGGATGTACGAGCAGTACTTC.

There are a few counts of this clone. The rearrangement links TRBV5-1 to TRBJ2-5, with 8 nucleotides matching TRBD1. The CDR3 totals 13 residues. Germline CDR1 reads SGHRS; CDR2 reads YFSETQ. Losses at the gene ends were 4 bases for V and 4 bases for J; bases not matched to a gene: 3. CDR3 residues: CASSVGQGETQYF. CDR3 sequence (DNA): TGCGCCAGCAGCGTCGGACAGGGAGAGACCCAGTACTTC.